This T cell receptor beta chain was sequenced in a study of graft-versus-host responses after intestinal transplantation. Study details: The whole recipient group had anti-thymocyte globulin induction followed by tacrolimus and steroids for three to four years.

Sequencing was performed with immunoSEQ multiplex PCR; in TCRdb, only in-frame clones are kept and a portion is missing. The sample consists of 50,000 to 75,000 clones, 90% to 95% of them appearing once. This CDR3 region has 14 residues. Per the germline V gene, CDR1 is LNHDA and CDR2 is SQIVND (reference sequence). The ends were cut back, 4 bases at V and 3 bases at J, with 10 bases in the middle. The study's findings and limits: Allografts of patients with graft-donor T cell macrochimerism showed high graft-versus-host to host-versus-graft clone ratios.

As regards this clone: Its antigen is not known.

This chain joins TRBV19 and TRBJ2-1; D is possibly TRBD2 (6 bases). The origin of this receptor is a human donor who was the organ donor for an intestinal transplant. Sequencing used unstimulated CD4+ T cells sorted from spleen or lymph node cells, obtained before transplant. Here the CDR3 DNA reads TGTGCCAGTAGTACGGGGGACCTCTACAATGAGCAGTTCTTC. It is translated as CASSTGDLYNEQFF.